This record concerns one TCR beta chain sequence. Its antigen remains unknown. The repertoire was sequenced with immunoSEQ multiplex PCR; TCRdb's copy has only in-frame clones and lacks some. The sample holds some 53,000 clones, approximately 80% seen once. The CDR3 runs to 16 residues. Trimming pared 3 bases from V and 0 bases from J, leaving 12 bases between. The germline gives CDR1 LNHDA, CDR2 SQIVND (reference sequence). These data come from a study of PD-L1 blockade in urothelial cancer. Study-level results: Durable-benefit patients showed greater tumor-associated blood clone expansion at 3 weeks.

Source: PBMCs, taken around atezolizumab (anti-PD-L1) treatment. The chain uses TRBV19 and TRBJ1-5; D unresolved. This TCR derives from a man aged 65 to 79 with urothelial cancer. CDR3: CASSIGQALSNQPQHF. CDR3 DNA: TGTGCCAGTAGTATTGGGCAGGCGCTTAGCAATCAGCCCCAGCATTTT.